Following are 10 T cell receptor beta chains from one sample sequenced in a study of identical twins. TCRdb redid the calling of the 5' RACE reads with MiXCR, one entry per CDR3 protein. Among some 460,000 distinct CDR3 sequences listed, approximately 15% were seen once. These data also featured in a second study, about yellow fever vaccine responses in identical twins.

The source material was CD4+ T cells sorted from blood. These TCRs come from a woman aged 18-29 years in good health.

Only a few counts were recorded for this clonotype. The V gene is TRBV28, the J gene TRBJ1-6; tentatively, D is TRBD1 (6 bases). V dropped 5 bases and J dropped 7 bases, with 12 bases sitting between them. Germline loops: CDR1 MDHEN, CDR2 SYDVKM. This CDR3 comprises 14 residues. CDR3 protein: CASSPGVGNSPLHF. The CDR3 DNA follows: TGTGCCAGCAGTCCAGGGGTGGGGAATTCACCCCTCCACTTT.

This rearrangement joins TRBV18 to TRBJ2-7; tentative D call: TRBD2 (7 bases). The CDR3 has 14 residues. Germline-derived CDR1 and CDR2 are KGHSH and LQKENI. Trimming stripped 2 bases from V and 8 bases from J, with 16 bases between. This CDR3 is CASSPGGGRGQQYF. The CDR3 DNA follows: TGTGCCAGCTCACCAGGCGGGGGCCGCGGACAGCAGTACTTC.

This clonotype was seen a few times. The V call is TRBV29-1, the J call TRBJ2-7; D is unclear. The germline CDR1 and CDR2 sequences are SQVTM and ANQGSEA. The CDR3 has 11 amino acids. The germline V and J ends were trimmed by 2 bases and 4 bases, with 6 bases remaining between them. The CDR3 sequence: CSVESPYEQYF. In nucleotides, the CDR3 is TGCAGCGTTGAATCTCCATACGAGCAGTACTTC.

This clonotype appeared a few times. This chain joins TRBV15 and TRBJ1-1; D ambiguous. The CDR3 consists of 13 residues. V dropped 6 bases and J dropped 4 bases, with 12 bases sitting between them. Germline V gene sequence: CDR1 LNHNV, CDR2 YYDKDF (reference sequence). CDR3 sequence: CATRLTISTEAFF. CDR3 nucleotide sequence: TGTGCCACCAGGTTAACAATTAGCACTGAAGCTTTCTTT. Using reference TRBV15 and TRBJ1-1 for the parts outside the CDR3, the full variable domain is DAMVIQNPRYQVTQFGKPVTLSCSQTLNHNVMYWYQQKSSQAPKLLFHYYDKDFNNEADTPDNFQSRRPNTSFCFLDIRSPGLGDTAMYLCATRLTISTEAFFGQGTRLTVV.

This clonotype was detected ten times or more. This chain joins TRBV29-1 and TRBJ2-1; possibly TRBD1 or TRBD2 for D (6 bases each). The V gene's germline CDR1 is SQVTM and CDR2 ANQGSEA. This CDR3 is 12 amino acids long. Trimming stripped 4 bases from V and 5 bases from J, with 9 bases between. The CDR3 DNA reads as TGCAGCGTTGGGAGGGGGAACAATGAGCAGTTCTTC. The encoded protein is CSVGRGNNEQFF.

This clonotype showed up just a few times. This CDR3 reads CSVEDSRTQYNEQFF. As DNA, the CDR3 is TGCAGCGTTGAAGATAGTCGGACCCAATACAATGAGCAGTTCTTC. This chain connects TRBV29-1 to TRBJ2-1; the D is unclear. Trimming left V 0 bases short and J 4 bases short, with 13 bases between. This CDR3 is 15 amino acids long. Germline CDR1 is SQVTM and CDR2 is ANQGSEA.

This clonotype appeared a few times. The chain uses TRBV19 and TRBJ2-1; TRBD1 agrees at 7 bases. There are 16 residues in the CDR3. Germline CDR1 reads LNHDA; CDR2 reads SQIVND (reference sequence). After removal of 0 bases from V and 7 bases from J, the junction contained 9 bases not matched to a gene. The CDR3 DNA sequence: TGTGCCAGTAGTATAGAGGGGACAGTTTTTGGGAATGAGCAGTTCTTC. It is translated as CASSIEGTVFGNEQFF.

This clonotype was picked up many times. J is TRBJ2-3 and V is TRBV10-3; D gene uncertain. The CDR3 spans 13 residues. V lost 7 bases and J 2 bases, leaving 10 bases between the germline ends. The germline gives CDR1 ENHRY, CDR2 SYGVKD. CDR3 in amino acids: CAINRLATDTQYF. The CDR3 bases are TGTGCCATCAATAGGCTGGCCACAGATACGCAGTATTTT.

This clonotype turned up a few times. The CDR3 DNA follows: TGTGCCAGCAGTGTAGACAGCTTTAAACTTTACGAGCAGTACTTC. Protein: CASSVDSFKLYEQYF. The rearrangement joins TRBV28 to TRBJ2-7; D possibly corresponds to TRBD1 (5 bases). The CDR3 has 15 amino acids. Per the germline V gene, CDR1 is MDHEN and CDR2 is SYDVKM. The V end lost 5 bases, the J end lost 4 bases, and 18 bases lay between the germline ends. Together with reference TRBV28 and TRBJ2-7, the CDR3 gives the full variable domain: DVKVTQSSRYLVKRTGEKVFLECVQDMDHENMFWYRQDPGLGLRLIYFSYDVKMKEKGDIPEGYSVSREKKERFSLILESASTNQTSMYLCASSVDSFKLYEQYFGPGTRLTVT.

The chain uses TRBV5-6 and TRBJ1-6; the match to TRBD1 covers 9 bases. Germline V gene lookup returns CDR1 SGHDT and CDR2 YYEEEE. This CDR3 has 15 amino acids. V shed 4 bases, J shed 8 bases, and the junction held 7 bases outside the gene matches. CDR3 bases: TGTGCCAGCAGCGGAAACAGGGGGCGGGATTCACCCCTCCACTTT. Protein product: CASSGNRGRDSPLHF.